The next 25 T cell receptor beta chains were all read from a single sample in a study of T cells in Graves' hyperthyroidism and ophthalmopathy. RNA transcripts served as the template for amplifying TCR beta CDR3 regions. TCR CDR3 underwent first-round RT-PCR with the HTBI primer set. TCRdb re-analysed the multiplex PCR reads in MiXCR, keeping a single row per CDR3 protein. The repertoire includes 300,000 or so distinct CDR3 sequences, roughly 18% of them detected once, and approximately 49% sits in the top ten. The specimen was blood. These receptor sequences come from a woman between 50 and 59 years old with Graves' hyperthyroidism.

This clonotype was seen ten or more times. Written as DNA, the CDR3 is TGCGCCAGCAGCTTGGTTGGGACCCAAGACGAGCAGTACTTC. Translation gives CASSLVGTQDEQYF. V is TRBV5-1 and J is TRBJ2-7, with D perhaps given as TRBD1 or TRBD2 (5 bases each). The length of the CDR3 is 14 residues. Germline CDR1 reads SGHRS; CDR2 reads YFSETQ. V was shortened by 0 bases and J by 5 bases, with 12 bases between the two germline ends.

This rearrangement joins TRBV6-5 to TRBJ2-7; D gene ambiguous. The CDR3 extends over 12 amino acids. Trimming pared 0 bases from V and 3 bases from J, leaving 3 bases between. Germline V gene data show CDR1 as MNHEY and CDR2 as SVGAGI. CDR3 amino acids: CASSYSFYEQYF. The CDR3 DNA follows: TGTGCCAGCAGTTACTCGTTCTACGAGCAGTACTTC.

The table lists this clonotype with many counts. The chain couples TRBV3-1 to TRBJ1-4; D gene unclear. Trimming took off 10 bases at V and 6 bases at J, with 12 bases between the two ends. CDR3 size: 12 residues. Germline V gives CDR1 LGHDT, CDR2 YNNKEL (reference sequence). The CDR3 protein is CATSDMDEKLFF. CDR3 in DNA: TGTGCCACCTCCGATATGGATGAAAAACTGTTTTTT. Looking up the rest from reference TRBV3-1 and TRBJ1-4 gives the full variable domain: DTAVSQTPKYLVTQMGNDKSIKCEQNLGHDTMYWYKQDSKKFLKIMFSYNNKELIINETVPNRFSPKSPDKAHLNLHINSLELGDSAVYFCATSDMDEKLFFGSGTQLSVL.

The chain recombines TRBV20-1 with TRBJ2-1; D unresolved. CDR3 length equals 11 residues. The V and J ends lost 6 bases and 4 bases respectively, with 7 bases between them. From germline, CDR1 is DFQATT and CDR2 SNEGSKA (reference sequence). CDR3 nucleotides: TGCAGTGCCCTTCGGTACAATGAGCAGTTCTTC. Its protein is CSALRYNEQFF.

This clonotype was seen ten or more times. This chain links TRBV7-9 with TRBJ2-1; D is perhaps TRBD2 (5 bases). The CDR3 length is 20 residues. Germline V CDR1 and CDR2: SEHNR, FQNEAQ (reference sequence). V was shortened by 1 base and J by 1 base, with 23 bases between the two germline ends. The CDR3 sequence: CASSLVRGSEPRRSYNEQFF. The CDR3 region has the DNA TGTGCCAGCAGCTTAGTACGAGGTAGCGAGCCAAGGAGATCCTACAATGAGCAGTTCTTC.

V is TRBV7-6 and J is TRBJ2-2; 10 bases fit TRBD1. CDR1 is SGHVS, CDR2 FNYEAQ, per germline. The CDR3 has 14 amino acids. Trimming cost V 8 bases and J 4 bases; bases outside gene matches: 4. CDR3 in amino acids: CASLGDRGTGELFF. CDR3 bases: TGTGCCAGCCTAGGGGACAGGGGCACCGGGGAGCTGTTTTTT.

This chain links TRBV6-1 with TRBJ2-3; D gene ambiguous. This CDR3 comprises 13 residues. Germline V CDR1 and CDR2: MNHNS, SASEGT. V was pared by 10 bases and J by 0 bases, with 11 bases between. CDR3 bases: TGTGCCACCCGGGCGGCTAGCACAGATACGCAGTATTTT. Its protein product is CATRAASTDTQYF.

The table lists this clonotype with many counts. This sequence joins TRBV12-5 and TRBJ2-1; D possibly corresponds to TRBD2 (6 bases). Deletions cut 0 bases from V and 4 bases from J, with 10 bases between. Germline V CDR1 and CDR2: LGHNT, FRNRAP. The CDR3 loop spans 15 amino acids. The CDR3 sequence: CASGLVKSGYNEQFF. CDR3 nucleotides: TGTGCTAGTGGTTTGGTAAAGAGCGGGTACAATGAGCAGTTCTTC.

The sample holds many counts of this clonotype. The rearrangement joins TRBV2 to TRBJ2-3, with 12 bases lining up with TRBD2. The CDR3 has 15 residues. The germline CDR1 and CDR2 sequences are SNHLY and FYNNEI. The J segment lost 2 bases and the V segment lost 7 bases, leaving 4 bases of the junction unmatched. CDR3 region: CASTRTSGDTDTQYF. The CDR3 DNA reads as TGTGCCAGCACTAGGACTAGCGGGGACACAGATACGCAGTATTTT.

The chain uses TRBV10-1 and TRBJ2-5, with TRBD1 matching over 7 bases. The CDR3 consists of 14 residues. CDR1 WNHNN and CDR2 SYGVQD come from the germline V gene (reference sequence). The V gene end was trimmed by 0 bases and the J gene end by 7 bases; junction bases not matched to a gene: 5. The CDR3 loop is CASSESRGRATQYF. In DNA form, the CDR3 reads TGCGCCAGCAGTGAGTCTAGGGGGCGAGCGACCCAGTACTTC.

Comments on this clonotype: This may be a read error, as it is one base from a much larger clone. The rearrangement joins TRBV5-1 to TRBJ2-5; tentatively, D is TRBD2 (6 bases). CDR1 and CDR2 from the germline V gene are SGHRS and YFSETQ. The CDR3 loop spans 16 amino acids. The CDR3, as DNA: TGCACCAGCAGCTTGGCTCTTAGCGGCGAAAAAGAGACCCAGTACTTC. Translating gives CTSSLALSGEKETQYF.

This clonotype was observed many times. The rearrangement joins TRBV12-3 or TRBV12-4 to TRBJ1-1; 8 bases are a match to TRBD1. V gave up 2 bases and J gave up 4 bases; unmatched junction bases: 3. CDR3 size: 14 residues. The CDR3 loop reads CASSLSGGGTEAFF. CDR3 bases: TGTGCCAGCAGTTTATCAGGGGGCGGCACTGAAGCTTTCTTT.

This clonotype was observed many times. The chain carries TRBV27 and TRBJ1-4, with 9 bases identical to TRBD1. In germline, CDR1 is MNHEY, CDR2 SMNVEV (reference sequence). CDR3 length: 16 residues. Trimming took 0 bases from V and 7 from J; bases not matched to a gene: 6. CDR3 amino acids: CASSLSVQGASEKLFF. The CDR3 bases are TGTGCCAGCAGTTTATCGGTACAGGGGGCCTCTGAAAAACTGTTTTTT.

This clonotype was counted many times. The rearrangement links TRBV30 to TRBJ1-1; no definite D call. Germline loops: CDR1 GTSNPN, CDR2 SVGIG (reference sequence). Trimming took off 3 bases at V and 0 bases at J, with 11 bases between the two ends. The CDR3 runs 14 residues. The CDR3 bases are TGTGCCTGGAGCTTCTATGGGATGAACACTGAAGCTTTCTTT. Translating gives CAWSFYGMNTEAFF.

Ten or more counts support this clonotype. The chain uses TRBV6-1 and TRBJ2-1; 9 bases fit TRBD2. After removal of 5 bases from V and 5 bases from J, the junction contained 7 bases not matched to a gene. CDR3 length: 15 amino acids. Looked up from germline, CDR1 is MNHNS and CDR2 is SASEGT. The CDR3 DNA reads TGTGCCAGCAGTCCCCGGACTAGCGTGAACAATGAGCAGTTCTTC. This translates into CASSPRTSVNNEQFF.

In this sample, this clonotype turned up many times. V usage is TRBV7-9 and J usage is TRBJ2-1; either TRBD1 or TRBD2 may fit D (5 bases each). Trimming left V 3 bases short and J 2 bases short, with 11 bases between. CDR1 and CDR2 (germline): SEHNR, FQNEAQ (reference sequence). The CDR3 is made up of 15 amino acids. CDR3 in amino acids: CASSLPGTAYNEQFF. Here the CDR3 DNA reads TGTGCCAGCAGCTTGCCCGGGACGGCCTACAATGAGCAGTTCTTC.

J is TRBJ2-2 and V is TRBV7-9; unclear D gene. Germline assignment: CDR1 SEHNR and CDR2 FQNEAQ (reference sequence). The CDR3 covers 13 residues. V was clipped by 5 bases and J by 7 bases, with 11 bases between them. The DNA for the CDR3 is TGTGCCAGCAGCATCCGGGTGGGCGGGGAGCTGTTTTTT. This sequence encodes CASSIRVGGELFF.

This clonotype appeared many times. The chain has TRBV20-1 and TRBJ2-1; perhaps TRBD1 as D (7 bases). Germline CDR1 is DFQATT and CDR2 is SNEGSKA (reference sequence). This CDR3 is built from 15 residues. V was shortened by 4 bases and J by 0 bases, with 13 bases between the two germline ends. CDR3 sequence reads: CSAIARDSSYNEQFF. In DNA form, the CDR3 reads TGCAGTGCTATTGCGCGGGACAGCTCCTACAATGAGCAGTTCTTC.

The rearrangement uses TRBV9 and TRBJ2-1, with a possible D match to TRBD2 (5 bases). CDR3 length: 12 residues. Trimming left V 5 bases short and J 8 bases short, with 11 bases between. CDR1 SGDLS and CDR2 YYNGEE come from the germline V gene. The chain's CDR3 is CASSIPGDEQFF. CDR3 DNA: TGTGCCAGCAGTATACCCGGGGATGAGCAGTTCTTC.

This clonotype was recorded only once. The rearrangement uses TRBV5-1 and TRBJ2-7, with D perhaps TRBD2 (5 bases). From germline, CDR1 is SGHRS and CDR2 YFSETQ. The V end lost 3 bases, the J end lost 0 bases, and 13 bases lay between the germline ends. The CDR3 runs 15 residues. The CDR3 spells CASSSEDWDSYEQYF. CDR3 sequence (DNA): TGCGCCAGCAGCTCGGAGGACTGGGACTCCTACGAGCAGTACTTC.

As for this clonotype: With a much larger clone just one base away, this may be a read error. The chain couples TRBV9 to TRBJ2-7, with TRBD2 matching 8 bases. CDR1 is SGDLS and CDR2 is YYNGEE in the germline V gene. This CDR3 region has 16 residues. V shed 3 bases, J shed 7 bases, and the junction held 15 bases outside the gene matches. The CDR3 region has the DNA TGTGCCAGCAGCGAGGGTCTTGGCGGGAGGTCGAATGAGCAGTACTTC. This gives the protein CASSEGLGGRSNEQYF.

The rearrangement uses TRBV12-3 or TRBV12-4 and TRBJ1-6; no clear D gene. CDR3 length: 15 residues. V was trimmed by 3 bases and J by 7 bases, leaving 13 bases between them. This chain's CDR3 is CASSFGTVPNSPLHF. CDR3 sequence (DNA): TGTGCCAGCAGTTTTGGAACAGTACCCAATTCACCCCTCCACTTT.

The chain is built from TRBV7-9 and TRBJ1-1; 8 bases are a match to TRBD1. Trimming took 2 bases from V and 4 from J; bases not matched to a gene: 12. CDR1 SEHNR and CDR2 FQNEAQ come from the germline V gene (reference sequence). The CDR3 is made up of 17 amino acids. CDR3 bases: TGTGCCAGCAGCTTATCGGCAGGGGGCTCGGTAGGCACTGAAGCTTTCTTT. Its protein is CASSLSAGGSVGTEAFF.

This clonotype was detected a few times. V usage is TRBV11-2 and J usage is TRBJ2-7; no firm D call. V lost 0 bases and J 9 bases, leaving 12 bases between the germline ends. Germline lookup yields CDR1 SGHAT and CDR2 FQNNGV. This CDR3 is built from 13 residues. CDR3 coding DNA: TGTGCCAGCAGCTTAGATCACCGGGCATGGCAGTACGTC. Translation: CASSLDHRAWQYV.

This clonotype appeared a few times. CDR3: CASRSLAVDTQYF. The CDR3, as DNA: TGTGCCAGCAGATCCCTAGCGGTAGATACGCAGTATTTT. The chain carries TRBV27 and TRBJ2-3; 7 nucleotides align to TRBD2. Trimming took 6 bases from V and 5 from J; bases not matched to a gene: 5. Germline-derived CDR1 and CDR2 are MNHEY and SMNVEV (reference sequence). This CDR3 has 13 amino acids.